This T cell receptor (beta chain) came from a study of blood T cell repertoires in COVID-19. For the study at large: Some COVID-19 samples were acute and others convalescent; all came from the United States, Italy and Spain. T cells, B-cell-depleted T cells, or PBMCs supplied cDNA or gDNA.

Under the authors' procedure: Estimated nucleated cell counts came from reference gene primer amplification. Sequenced by immunoSEQ multiplex PCR; TCRdb stores in-frame clones only, minus some. V and J calls and clone size are as listed in that table; D and trimming were resolved from the DNA. The table records tens of thousands of clones, approximately 81% of them present only once. The CDR3 has 16 amino acids. In germline, CDR1 is LGHDT, CDR2 YNNKEL (reference sequence). V lost 5 bases and J lost 0; bases outside the gene matches: 6. The receptor was isolated from a woman between 70 and 85 years old with acute or convalescent COVID-19. V gene TRBV3-1 (or the pseudogene TRBV3-2) combines with J gene TRBJ1-4; TRBD1 matches at 7 bases. The source material was peripheral blood. In DNA form, the CDR3 reads TGTGCCAGCAGCTTGGGGACAGACACAACTAATGAAAAACTGTTTTTT. This codes for CASSLGTDTTNEKLFF.